This T cell receptor (beta chain) was found in a study of OX40 agonist ivuxolimab in advanced cancers. Study-wide context: Patients achieving partial responses numbered three: one hepatocellular carcinoma case and two cutaneous melanoma cases.

Study-wide results and limits: Clones of CD4+ and CD8+ blood T cells grew by week 6 at doses of 0.1 to 3.0 mg/kg. The authors did not determine the antigen specificity of the expanded peripheral T cells.

Using immunoSEQ multiplex PCR, the repertoire was profiled, and TCRdb retains in-frame clones only, with some absent. Here the sample spans around 11,000 clones, more than 70% being singletons. V dropped 2 bases and J dropped 4; count of bases not matched to a gene: 4. CDR1 SGDLS and CDR2 YYNGEE come from the germline V gene. The CDR3 runs 14 residues. A note on this clone: Its antigen is unknown.

V and J are TRBV9 and TRBJ2-3, with TRBD2 matching 7 bases. The sample in question was CD4+ or CD8+ T cells sorted from blood, obtained in a trial of the OX40 agonist ivuxolimab. The sequence derives from an adult with an advanced solid tumor such as melanoma, head and neck, liver or kidney cancer. The CDR3 coding sequence is TGTGCCAGCAGCGTCGGCGGGAGCGCAGATACGCAGTATTTT. Protein: CASSVGGSADTQYF.